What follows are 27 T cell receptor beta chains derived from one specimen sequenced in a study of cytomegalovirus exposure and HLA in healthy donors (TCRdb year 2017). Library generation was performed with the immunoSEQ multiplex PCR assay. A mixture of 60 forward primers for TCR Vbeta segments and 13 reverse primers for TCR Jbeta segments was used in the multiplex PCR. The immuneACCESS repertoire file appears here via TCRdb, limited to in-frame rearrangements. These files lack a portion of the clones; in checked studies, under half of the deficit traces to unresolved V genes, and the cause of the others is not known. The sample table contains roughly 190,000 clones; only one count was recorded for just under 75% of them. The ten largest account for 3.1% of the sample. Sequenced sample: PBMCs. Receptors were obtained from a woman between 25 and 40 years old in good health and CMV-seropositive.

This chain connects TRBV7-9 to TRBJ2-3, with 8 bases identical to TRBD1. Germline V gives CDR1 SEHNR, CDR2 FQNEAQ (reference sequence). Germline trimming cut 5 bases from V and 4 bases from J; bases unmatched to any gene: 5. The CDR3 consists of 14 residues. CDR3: CASSQDRAADTQYF. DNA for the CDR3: TGTGCCAGCAGCCAGGACAGGGCGGCAGATACGCAGTATTTT.

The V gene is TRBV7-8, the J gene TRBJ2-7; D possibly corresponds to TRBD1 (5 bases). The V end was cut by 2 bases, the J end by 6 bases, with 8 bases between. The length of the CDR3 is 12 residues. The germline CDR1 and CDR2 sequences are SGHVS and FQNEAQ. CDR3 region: CASSLSRAEQYF. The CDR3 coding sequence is TGTGCCAGCAGCTTAAGCAGGGCCGAGCAGTACTTC. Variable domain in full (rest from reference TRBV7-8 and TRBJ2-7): GAGVSQSPRYKVAKRGQDVALRCDPISGHVSLFWYQQALGQGPEFLTYFQNEAQLDKSGLPSDRFFAERPEGSVSTLKIQRTQQEDSAVYLCASSLSRAEQYFGPGTRLTVT.

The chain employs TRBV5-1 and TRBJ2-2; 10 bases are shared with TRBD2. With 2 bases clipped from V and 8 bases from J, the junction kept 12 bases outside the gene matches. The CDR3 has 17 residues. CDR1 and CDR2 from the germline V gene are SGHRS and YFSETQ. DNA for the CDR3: TGCGCCAGCAGCTTCGGGACTAGCGAGGGGATAAGGGGGGAGCTGTTTTTT. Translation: CASSFGTSEGIRGELFF.

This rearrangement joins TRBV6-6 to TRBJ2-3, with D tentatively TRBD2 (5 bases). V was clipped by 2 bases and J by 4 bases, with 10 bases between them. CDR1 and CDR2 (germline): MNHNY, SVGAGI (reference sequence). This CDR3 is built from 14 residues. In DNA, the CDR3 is TGTGCCAGCAGTTACCCCGTGAGGGCAGATACGCAGTATTTT. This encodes CASSYPVRADTQYF.

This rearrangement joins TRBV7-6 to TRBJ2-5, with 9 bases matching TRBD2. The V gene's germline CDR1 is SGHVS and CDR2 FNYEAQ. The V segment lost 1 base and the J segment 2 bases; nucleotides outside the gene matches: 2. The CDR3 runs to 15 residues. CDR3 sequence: CASSLGAGGQETQYF. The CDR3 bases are TGTGCCAGCAGCTTAGGAGCGGGAGGTCAAGAGACCCAGTACTTC.

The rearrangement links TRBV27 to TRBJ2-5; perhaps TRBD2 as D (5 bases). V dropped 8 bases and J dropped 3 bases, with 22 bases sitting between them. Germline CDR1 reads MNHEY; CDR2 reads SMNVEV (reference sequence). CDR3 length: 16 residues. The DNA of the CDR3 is TGTGCCAGCCCGTTTCTAGCAGAGAAACCCGAAGAGACCCAGTACTTC. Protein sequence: CASPFLAEKPEETQYF.

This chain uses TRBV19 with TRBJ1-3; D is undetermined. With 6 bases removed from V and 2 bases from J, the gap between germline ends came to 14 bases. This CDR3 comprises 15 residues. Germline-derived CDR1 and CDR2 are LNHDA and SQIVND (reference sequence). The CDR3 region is CASRQGLAPGNTIYF. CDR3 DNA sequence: TGTGCCAGTAGGCAAGGACTGGCACCTGGAAACACCATATATTTT.

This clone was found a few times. The CDR3 DNA is TGTGCCAGCAGTTTAAGCGGGAGTGCGTACGAGCAGTACTTC. This gives the protein CASSLSGSAYEQYF. The chain recombines TRBV27 with TRBJ2-5, with TRBD2 matching 8 bases. The J call may be incorrect, as the DNA end agrees better with TRBJ2-7. The CDR3 consists of 14 residues. CDR1 is MNHEY, CDR2 SMNVEV, per germline (reference sequence).

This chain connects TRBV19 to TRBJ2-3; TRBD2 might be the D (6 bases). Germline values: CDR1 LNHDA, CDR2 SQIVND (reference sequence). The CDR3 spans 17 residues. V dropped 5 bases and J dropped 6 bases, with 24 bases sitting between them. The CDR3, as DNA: TGTGCCAGTAGTCCCTCCTTTTTTGGGGGGAGGATGGATACGCAGTATTTT. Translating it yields CASSPSFFGGRMDTQYF.

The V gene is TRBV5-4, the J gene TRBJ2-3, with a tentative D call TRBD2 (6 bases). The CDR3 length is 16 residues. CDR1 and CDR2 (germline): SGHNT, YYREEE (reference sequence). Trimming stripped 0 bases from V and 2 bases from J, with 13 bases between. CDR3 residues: CASSLGGGGITDTQYF. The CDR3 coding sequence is TGTGCCAGCAGCTTGGGCGGCGGCGGGATCACAGATACGCAGTATTTT.

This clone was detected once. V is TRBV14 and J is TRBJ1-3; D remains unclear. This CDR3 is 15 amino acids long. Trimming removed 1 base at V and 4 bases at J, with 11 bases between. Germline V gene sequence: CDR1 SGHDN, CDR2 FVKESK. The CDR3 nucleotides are TGTGCCAGCAGCCAAGCGAGGCACCCCGGAAACACCATATATTTT. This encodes CASSQARHPGNTIYF.

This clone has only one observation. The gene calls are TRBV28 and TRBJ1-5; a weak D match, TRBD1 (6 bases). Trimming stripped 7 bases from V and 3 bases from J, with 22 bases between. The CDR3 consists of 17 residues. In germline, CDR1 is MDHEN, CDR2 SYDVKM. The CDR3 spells CASTLPFSDRINQPQHF. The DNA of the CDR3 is TGTGCCAGCACCCTACCTTTCTCGGACAGAATCAATCAGCCCCAGCATTTT.

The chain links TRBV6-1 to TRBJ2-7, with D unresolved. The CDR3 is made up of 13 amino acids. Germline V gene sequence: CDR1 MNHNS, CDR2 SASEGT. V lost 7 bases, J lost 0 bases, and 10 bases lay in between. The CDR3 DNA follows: TGTGCCAGCACCCTGGGCCTCTCCTACGAGCAGTACTTC. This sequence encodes CASTLGLSYEQYF.

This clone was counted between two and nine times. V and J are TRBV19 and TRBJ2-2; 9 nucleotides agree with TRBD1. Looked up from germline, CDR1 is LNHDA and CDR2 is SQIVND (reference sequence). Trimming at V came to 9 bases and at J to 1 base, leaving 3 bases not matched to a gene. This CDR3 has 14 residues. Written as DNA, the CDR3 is TGTGCCAGCACGGACAGGGGGAACACCGGGGAGCTGTTTTTT. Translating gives CASTDRGNTGELFF.

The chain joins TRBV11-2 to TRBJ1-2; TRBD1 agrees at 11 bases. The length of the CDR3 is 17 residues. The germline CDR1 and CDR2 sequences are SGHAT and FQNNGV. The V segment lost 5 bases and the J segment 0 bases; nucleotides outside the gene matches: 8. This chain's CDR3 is CASSAGQGALANYGYTF. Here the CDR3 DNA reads TGTGCCAGCAGCGCAGGACAGGGGGCTTTAGCTAACTATGGCTACACCTTC. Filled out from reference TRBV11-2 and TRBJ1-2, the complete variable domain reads EAGVAQSPRYKIIEKRQSVAFWCNPISGHATLYWYQQILGQGPKLLIQFQNNGVVDDSQLPKDRFSAERLKGVDSTLKIQPAKLEDSAVYLCASSAGQGALANYGYTFGSGTRLTVV.

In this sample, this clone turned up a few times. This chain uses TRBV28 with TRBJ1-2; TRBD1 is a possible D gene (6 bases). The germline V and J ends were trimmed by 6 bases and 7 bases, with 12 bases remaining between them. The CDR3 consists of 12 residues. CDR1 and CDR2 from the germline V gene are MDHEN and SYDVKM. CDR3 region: CASSPGVGGYTF. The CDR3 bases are TGTGCCAGCAGCCCAGGGGTTGGTGGCTACACCTTC.

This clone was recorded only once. The CDR3 reads CASSPSQGNQPQHF. The CDR3 coding sequence is TGTGCCAGCTCACCATCTCAGGGCAATCAGCCCCAGCATTTT. The rearrangement joins TRBV18 to TRBJ1-5; D unresolved. V gave up 2 bases and J gave up 2 bases, with 7 bases separating them. CDR3 length: 14 residues. Germline CDR1 reads KGHSH; CDR2 reads LQKENI.

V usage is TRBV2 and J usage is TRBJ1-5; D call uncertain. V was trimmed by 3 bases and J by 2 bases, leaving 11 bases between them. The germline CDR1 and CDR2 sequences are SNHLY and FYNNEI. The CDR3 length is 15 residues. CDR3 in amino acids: CASSDGGSGNQPQHF. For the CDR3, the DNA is TGTGCCAGCAGTGATGGCGGGAGCGGCAATCAGCCCCAGCATTTT.

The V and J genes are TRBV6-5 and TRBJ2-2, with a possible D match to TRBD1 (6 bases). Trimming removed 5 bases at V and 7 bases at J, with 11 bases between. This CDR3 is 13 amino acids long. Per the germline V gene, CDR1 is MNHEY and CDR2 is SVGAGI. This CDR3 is CASSATGIGELFF. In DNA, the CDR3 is TGTGCCAGCAGTGCAACAGGGATCGGGGAGCTGTTTTTT.

In DNA, the CDR3 is TGTGCCAGCTCACCACGGGAGGAGCAGTTCTTC. The encoded protein is CASSPREEQFF. The V call is TRBV18, the J call TRBJ2-1, with a weak D call TRBD2 (5 bases). Germline values: CDR1 KGHSH, CDR2 LQKENI. V lost 1 base to trimming and J lost 10 bases, with 5 bases between them. The CDR3 runs 11 residues.

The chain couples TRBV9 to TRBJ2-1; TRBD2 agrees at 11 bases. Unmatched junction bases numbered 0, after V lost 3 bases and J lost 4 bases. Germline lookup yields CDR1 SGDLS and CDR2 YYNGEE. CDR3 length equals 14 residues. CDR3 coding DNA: TGTGCCAGCAGCGCTAGCGGGAGGTACAATGAGCAGTTCTTC. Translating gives CASSASGRYNEQFF.

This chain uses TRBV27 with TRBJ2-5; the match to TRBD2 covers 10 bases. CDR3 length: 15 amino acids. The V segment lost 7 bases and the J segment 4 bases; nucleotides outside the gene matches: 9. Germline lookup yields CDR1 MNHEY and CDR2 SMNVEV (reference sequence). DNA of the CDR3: TGTGCCAGCAACTCCCTAGCGGGAGAGGCAGAGACCCAGTACTTC. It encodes CASNSLAGEAETQYF.

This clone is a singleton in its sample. This chain's CDR3 is CASKLGGADTQYF. The CDR3 nucleotides are TGTGCCAGCAAGCTGGGAGGCGCAGATACGCAGTATTTT. The chain combines TRBV6-5 with TRBJ2-3; possibly TRBD2 for D (6 bases). The V gene lost 7 bases and the J gene lost 4 bases, with 12 bases spanning the gap. The CDR3 runs 13 residues. Germline CDR1 is MNHEY and CDR2 is SVGAGI.

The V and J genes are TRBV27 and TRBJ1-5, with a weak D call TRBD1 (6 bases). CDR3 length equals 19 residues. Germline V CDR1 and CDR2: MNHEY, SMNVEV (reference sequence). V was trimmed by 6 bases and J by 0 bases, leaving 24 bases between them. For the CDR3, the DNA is TGTGCCAGCAGCCCTCGGAGCGGGGGGCCCTTCTATAGCAATCAGCCCCAGCATTTT. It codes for CASSPRSGGPFYSNQPQHF.

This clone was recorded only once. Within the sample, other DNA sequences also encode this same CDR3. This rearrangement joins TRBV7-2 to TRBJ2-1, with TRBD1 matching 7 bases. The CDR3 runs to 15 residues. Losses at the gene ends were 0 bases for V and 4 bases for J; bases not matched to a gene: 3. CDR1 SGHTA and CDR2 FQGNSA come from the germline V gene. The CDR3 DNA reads TGTGCCAGCAGCTTAGCGACAGGGCGTTACAATGAGCAGTTCTTC. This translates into CASSLATGRYNEQFF.

CDR3 DNA: TGTGCCAGCAGTGAAGGACAGGCGAGAGCTAACTATGGCTACACCTTC. Protein sequence: CASSEGQARANYGYTF. The rearrangement joins TRBV6-1 to TRBJ1-2; the D gene is possibly TRBD1 (6 bases). The V end was cut by 1 base, the J end by 0 bases, with 12 bases between. In germline, CDR1 is MNHNS, CDR2 SASEGT. CDR3 length: 16 amino acids.

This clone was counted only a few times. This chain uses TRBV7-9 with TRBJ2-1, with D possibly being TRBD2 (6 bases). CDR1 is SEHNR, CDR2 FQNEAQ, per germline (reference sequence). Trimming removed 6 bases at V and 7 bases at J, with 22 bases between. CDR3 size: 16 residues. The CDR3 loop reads CASSPSPGDLTNEQFF. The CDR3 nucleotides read TGTGCCAGCAGTCCATCCCCGGGAGACCTTACAAATGAGCAGTTCTTC. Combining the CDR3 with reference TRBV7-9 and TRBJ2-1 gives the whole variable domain DTGVSQNPRHKITKRGQNVTFRCDPISEHNRLYWYRQTLGQGPEFLTYFQNEAQLEKSRLLSDRFSAERPKGSFSTLEIQRTEQGDSAMYLCASSPSPGDLTNEQFFGPGTRLTVL.